The sequence of this T cell receptor (beta chain) was determined in a study of blood T cell repertoires in COVID-19. Study summary: From T cells, B-cell-depleted T cells, or PBMCs came the material, which was cDNA or gDNA.

Per the authors' pipeline: Amplification of reference gene primers was used by the study to estimate nucleated cell counts. Only in-frame clones appear in the TCRdb table, and some are missing; sequencing was by immunoSEQ multiplex PCR. The V and J calls and clone size come from that table; D and trimming were worked out from the DNA. The sample holds 150,000 to 200,000 clones, 81% seen once. The sequenced sample consisted of peripheral blood. The sequence derives from a man in his 60s with active or convalescent COVID-19.

As DNA, the CDR3 is TGTGCCAGCAGTCCCAGTAGCGGCTACGAGCAGTACTTC. Amino acids: CASSPSSGYEQYF. The chain combines TRBV12-3 or TRBV12-4 with TRBJ2-7, with D possibly TRBD2 on 6 matching bases. The CDR3 contains 13 residues. The ends were cut back, 5 bases at V and 3 bases at J, with 11 bases in the middle.